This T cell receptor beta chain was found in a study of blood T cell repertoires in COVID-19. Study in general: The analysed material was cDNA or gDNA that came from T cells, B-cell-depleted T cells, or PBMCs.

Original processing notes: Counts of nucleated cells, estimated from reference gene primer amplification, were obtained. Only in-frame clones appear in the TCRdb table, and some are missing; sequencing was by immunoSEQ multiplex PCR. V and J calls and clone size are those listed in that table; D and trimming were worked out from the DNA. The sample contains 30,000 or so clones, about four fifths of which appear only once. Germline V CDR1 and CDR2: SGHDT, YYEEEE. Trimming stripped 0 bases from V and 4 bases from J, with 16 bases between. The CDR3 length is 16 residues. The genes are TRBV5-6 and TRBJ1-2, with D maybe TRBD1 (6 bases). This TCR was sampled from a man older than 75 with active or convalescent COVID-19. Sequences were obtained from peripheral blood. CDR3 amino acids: CASSLAGTFASYGYTF. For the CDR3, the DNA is TGTGCCAGCAGCTTGGCCGGGACATTCGCTAGCTATGGCTACACCTTC. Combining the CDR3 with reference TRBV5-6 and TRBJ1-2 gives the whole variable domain DAGVTQSPTHLIKTRGQQVTLRCSPKSGHDTVSWYQQALGQGPQFIFQYYEEEERQRGNFPDRFSGHQFPNYSSELNVNALLLGDSALYLCASSLAGTFASYGYTFGSGTRLTVV.